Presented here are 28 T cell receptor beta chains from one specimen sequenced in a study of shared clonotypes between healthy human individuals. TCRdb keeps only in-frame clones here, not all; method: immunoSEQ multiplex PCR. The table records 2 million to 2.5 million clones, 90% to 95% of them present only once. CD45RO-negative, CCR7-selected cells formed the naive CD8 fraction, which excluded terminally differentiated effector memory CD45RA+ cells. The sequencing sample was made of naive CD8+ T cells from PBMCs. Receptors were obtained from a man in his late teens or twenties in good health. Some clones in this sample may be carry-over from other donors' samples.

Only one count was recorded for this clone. CDR3 residues: CATSRVPYNEQFF. CDR3 nucleotides: TGTGCCACCAGCAGAGTTCCGTACAATGAGCAGTTCTTC. The chain carries TRBV15 and TRBJ2-1; D remains unclear. Germline CDR1 and CDR2: LNHNV and YYDKDF (reference sequence). Trimming stripped 1 base from V and 4 bases from J, with 5 bases between. The CDR3 consists of 13 residues.

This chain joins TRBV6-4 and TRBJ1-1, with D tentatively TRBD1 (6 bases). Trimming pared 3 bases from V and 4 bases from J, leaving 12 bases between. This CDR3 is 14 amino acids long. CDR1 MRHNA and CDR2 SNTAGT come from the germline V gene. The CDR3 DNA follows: TGTGCCAGCAGTGAATTCGGGGGGGCCACTGAAGCTTTCTTT. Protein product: CASSEFGGATEAFF.

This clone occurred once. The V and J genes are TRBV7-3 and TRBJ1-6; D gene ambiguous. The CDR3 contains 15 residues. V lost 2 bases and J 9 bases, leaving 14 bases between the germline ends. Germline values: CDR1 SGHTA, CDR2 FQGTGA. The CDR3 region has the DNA TGTGCCAGCAGCTTAGGCCCAGGCCCAATTTCACCCCTCCACTTT. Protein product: CASSLGPGPISPLHF. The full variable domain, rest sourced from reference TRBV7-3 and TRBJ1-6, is GAGVSQTPSNKVTEKGKYVELRCDPISGHTALYWYRQSLGQGPEFLIYFQGTGAADDSGLPNDRFFAVRPEGSVSTLKIQRTERGDSAVYLCASSLGPGPISPLHFGNGTRLTVT.

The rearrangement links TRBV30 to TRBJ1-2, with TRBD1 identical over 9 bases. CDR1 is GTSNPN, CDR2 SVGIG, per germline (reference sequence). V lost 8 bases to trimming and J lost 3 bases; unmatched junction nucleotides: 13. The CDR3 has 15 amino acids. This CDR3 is CALEKWDRADYGYTF. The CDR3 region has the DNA TGTGCCCTGGAAAAATGGGACAGGGCCGACTATGGCTACACCTTC.

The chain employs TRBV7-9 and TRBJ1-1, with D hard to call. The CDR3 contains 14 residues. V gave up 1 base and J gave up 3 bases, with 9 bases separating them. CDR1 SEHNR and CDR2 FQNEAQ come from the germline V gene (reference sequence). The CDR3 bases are TGTGCCAGCAGCTTAGGGGCCTCACACACTGAAGCTTTCTTT. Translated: CASSLGASHTEAFF.

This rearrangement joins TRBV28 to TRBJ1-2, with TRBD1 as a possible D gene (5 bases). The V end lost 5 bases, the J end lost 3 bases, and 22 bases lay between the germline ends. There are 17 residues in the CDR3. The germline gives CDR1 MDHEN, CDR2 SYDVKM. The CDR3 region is CASSPYGGNGGDYGYTF. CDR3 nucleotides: TGTGCCAGCAGTCCCTATGGGGGGAATGGAGGTGACTATGGCTACACCTTC.

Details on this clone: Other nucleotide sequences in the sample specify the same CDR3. CDR3 protein: CASSFWGSSYEQYF. DNA of the CDR3: TGTGCCAGCAGCTTTTGGGGGAGCTCCTACGAGCAGTACTTC. The chain recombines TRBV5-4 with TRBJ2-7, with D perhaps matching TRBD1 or TRBD2 (5 bases each). This CDR3 has 14 residues. Germline V CDR1 and CDR2: SGHNT, YYREEE (reference sequence). V shed 2 bases and J shed 0 bases, with 9 bases lying between them.

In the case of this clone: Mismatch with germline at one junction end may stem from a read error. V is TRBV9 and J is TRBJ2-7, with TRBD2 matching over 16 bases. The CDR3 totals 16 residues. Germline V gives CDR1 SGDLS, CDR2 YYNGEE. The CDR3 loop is CVSSGGTSGRAYEQYF. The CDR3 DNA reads TGTGTCAGCAGCGGGGGGACTAGCGGGAGGGCCTACGAGCAGTACTTC.

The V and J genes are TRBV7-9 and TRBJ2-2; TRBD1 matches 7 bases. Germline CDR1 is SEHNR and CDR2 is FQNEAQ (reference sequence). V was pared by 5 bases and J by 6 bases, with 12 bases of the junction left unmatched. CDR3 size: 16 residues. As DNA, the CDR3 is TGTGCCAGCAGCGGAACTCCGACAGGGATAGCCGGGGAGCTGTTTTTT. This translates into CASSGTPTGIAGELFF. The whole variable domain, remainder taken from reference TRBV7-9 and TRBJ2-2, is DTGVSQNPRHKITKRGQNVTFRCDPISEHNRLYWYRQTLGQGPEFLTYFQNEAQLEKSRLLSDRFSAERPKGSFSTLEIQRTEQGDSAMYLCASSGTPTGIAGELFFGEGSRLTVL.

DNA for the CDR3: TGTGCCAGCAGGCCAACCATGTCCGGGGAGCTGTTTTTT. Translating gives CASRPTMSGELFF. V and J are TRBV27 and TRBJ2-2; D is ambiguous. Trimming removed 6 bases from V and 6 bases from J, with 11 bases in between. Looked up from germline, CDR1 is MNHEY and CDR2 is SMNVEV (reference sequence). The CDR3 spans 13 residues.

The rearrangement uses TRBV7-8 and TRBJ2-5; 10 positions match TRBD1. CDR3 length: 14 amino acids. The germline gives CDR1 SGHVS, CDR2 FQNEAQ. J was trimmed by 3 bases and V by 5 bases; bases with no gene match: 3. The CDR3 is CASSPTGGEETQYF. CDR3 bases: TGTGCCAGCAGCCCGACAGGGGGCGAAGAGACCCAGTACTTC.

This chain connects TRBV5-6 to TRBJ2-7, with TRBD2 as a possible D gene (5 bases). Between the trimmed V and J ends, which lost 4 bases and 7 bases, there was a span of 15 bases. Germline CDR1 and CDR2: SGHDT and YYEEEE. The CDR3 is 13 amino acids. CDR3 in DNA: TGTGCCAGCAGCGTCTCCCGCACGGGGGAGCAGTACTTC. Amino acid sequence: CASSVSRTGEQYF. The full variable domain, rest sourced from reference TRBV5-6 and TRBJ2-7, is DAGVTQSPTHLIKTRGQQVTLRCSPKSGHDTVSWYQQALGQGPQFIFQYYEEEERQRGNFPDRFSGHQFPNYSSELNVNALLLGDSALYLCASSVSRTGEQYFGPGTRLTVT.

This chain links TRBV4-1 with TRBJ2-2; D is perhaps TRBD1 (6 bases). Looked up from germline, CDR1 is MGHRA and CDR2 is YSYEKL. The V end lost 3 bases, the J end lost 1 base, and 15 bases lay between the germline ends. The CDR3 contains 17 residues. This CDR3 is CASSQVIWDKNTGELFF. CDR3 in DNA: TGCGCCAGCAGCCAGGTAATCTGGGACAAGAACACCGGGGAGCTGTTTTTT.

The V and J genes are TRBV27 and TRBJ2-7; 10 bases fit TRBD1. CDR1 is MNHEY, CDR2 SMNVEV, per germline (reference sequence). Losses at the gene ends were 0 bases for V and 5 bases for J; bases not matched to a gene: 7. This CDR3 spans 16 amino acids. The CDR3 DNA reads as TGTGCCAGCAGTTTATCAGCGACAGGGGGCTTGAACGAGCAGTACTTC. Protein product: CASSLSATGGLNEQYF.

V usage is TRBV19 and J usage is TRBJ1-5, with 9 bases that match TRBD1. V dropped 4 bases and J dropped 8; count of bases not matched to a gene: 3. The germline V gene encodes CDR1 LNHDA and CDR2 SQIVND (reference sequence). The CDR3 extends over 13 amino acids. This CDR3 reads CASSSRTGEPQHF. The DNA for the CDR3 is TGTGCCAGTAGTAGCCGGACAGGGGAGCCCCAGCATTTT.

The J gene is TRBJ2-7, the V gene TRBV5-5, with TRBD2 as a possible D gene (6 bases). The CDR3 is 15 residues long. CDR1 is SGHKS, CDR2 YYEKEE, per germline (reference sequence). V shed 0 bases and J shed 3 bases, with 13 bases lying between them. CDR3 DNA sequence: TGTGCCAGCAGCTTGGTATCAGGACTATACTACGAGCAGTACTTC. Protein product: CASSLVSGLYYEQYF.

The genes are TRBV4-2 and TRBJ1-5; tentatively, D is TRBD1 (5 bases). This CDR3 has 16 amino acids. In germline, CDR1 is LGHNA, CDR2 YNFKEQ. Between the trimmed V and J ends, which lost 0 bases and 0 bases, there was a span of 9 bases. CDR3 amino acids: CASSQEVRVSNQPQHF. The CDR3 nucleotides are TGTGCCAGCAGCCAAGAAGTCAGGGTTAGCAATCAGCCCCAGCATTTT.

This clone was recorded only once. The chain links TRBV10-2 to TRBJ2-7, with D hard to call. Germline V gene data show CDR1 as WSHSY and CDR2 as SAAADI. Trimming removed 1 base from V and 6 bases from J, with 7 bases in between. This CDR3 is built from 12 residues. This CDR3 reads CASSEWQFEQYF. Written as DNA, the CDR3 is TGCGCCAGCAGTGAGTGGCAGTTCGAGCAGTACTTC.

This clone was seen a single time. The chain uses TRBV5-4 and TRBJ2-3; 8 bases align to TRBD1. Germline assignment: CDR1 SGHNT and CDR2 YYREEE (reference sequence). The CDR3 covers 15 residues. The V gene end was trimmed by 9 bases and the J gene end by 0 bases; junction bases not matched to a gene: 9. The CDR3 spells CATPGGIGSTDTQYF. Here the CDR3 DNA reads TGTGCCACCCCAGGGGGCATTGGTAGCACAGATACGCAGTATTTT.

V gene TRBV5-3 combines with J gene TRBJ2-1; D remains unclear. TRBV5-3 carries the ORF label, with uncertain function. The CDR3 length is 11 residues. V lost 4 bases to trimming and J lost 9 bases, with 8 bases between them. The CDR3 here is CARSLGFEQFF. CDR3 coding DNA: TGTGCCAGAAGCCTTGGTTTTGAGCAGTTCTTC.

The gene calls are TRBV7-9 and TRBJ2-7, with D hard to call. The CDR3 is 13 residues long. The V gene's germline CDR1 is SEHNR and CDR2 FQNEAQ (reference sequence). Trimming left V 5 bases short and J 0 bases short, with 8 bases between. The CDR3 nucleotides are TGTGCCAGCAGCCCCGCTGGCTCCTACGAGCAGTACTTC. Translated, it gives CASSPAGSYEQYF.

The CDR3 reads CASSDAWGAYEQYF. CDR3 coding DNA: TGTGCCAGTAGTGACGCTTGGGGGGCCTACGAGCAGTACTTC. The V gene is TRBV19, the J gene TRBJ2-7, with D perhaps matching TRBD2 (6 bases). The V gene lost 5 bases and the J gene lost 2 bases, with 13 bases spanning the gap. The CDR3 runs 14 residues. The germline CDR1 and CDR2 sequences are LNHDA and SQIVND (reference sequence).

The CDR3 region has the DNA TGTGCCAGTAGTATTTGGGGCGACACCGGGGAGCTGTTTTTT. It yields the protein CASSIWGDTGELFF. The rearrangement links TRBV19 to TRBJ2-2, with a tentative D call TRBD1 (5 bases). The germline CDR1 and CDR2 sequences are LNHDA and SQIVND (reference sequence). V shed 3 bases and J shed 3 bases, with 8 bases lying between them. The CDR3 contains 14 residues.

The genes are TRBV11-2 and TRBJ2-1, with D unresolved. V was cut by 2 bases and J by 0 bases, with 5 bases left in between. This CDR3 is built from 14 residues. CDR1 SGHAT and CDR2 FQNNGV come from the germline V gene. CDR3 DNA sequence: TGTGCCAGCAGCTTAAGGCCCTCCTACAATGAGCAGTTCTTC. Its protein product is CASSLRPSYNEQFF.

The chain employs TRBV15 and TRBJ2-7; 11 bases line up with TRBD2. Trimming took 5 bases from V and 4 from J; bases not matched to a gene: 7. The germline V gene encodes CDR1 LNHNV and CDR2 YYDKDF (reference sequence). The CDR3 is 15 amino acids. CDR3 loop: CATSSKTSGIYEQYF. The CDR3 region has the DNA TGTGCCACCAGCTCTAAGACTAGCGGGATTTACGAGCAGTACTTC. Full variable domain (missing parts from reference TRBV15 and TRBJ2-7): DAMVIQNPRYQVTQFGKPVTLSCSQTLNHNVMYWYQQKSSQAPKLLFHYYDKDFNNEADTPDNFQSRRPNTSFCFLDIRSPGLGDTAMYLCATSSKTSGIYEQYFGPGTRLTVT.

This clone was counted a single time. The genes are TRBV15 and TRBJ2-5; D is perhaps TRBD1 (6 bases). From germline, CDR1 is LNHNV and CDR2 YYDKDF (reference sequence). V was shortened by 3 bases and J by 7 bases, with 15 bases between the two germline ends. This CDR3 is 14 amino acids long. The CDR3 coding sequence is TGTGCCACCAGCAGGGGGGACAACGAGGGGACCCAGTACTTC. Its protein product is CATSRGDNEGTQYF.

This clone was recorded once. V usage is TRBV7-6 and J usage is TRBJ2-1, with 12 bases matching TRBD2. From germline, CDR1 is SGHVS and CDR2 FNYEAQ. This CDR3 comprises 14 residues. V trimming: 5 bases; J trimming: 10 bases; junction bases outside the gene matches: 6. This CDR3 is CASSRGLAGNEQFF. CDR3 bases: TGTGCCAGCAGCCGTGGACTAGCGGGAAACGAGCAGTTCTTC.

CDR3 nucleotide sequence: TGTGCCAGCAGCGTAGCACCCATAGCGGGTACGAACACCGGGGAGCTGTTTTTT. This encodes CASSVAPIAGTNTGELFF. The rearrangement links TRBV9 to TRBJ2-2; 7 bases fit TRBD2. This CDR3 is built from 18 residues. The J segment lost 0 bases and the V segment lost 0 bases, leaving 8 bases of the junction unmatched. Germline V gene data show CDR1 as SGDLS and CDR2 as YYNGEE.